The 16 T cell receptor beta chains presented below share a single source sample, sequenced in a study of OX40 agonist ivuxolimab in advanced cancers. This table comes from immunoSEQ multiplex PCR, and its TCRdb copy is limited to in-frame clones, with some not included. The sample lists about 71,000 clones, 85% to 95% occurring once. The sample here was CD4+ or CD8+ T cells sorted from blood, taken in a trial of the OX40 agonist ivuxolimab. The receptors derive from an adult with an advanced solid tumor such as melanoma, head and neck, liver or kidney cancer.

This clone is a singleton in its sample. The rearrangement joins TRBV9 to TRBJ2-3, with a possible D match to TRBD2 (5 bases). Trimming stripped 0 bases from V and 2 bases from J, with 16 bases between. Germline CDR1 is SGDLS and CDR2 is YYNGEE. The CDR3 runs 17 residues. The CDR3 here is CASSVGWRAGDTDTQYF. The CDR3 DNA reads as TGTGCCAGCAGCGTAGGTTGGCGGGCAGGAGACACAGATACGCAGTATTTT.

CDR3 loop: CASSATGNEQFF. The CDR3 bases are TGTGCCAGCAGCGCCACAGGGAATGAGCAGTTCTTC. The chain carries TRBV7-2 and TRBJ2-1; D is perhaps TRBD1 (6 bases). The CDR3 runs 12 residues. Looked up from germline, CDR1 is SGHTA and CDR2 is FQGNSA. V lost 5 bases, J lost 7 bases, and 9 bases lay in between.

The chain is built from TRBV29-1 and TRBJ1-1, with D uncertain. Trimming removed 4 bases at V and 1 base at J, with 10 bases between. The CDR3 runs to 13 residues. The germline CDR1 and CDR2 sequences are SQVTM and ANQGSEA. Here the CDR3 reads CSVVAASNTEAFF. The CDR3 DNA is TGCAGCGTTGTGGCGGCATCGAACACTGAAGCTTTCTTT.

The chain combines TRBV7-2 with TRBJ2-7; TRBD1 aligns across 10 bases. CDR1 and CDR2 from the germline V gene are SGHTA and FQGNSA. The CDR3 has 15 residues. V lost 1 base to trimming and J lost 4 bases; unmatched junction nucleotides: 4. The CDR3 DNA reads TGTGCCAGCAGCTTAGGACAGGGGGCGCGGTACGAGCAGTACTTC. Its protein is CASSLGQGARYEQYF.

This chain uses TRBV14 with TRBJ2-3; possibly TRBD2 for D (6 bases). Germline V gene lookup returns CDR1 SGHDN and CDR2 FVKESK. This CDR3 has 18 residues. Trimming took 0 bases from V and 0 from J, leaving 16 bases between them. This chain's CDR3 is CASSQDGSRGTSTDTQYF. DNA for the CDR3: TGTGCCAGCAGCCAAGATGGGAGCCGGGGGACTAGCACAGATACGCAGTATTTT.

This clone was seen once. The chain employs TRBV28 and TRBJ2-7, with TRBD1 matching 11 bases. Germline CDR1 reads MDHEN; CDR2 reads SYDVKM. V was pared by 5 bases and J by 0 bases, with 3 bases of the junction left unmatched. The CDR3 length is 15 residues. The chain's CDR3 is CASSGGQGASYEQYF. The CDR3, as DNA: TGTGCCAGCAGTGGAGGACAGGGGGCCTCCTACGAGCAGTACTTC.

V is TRBV9 and J is TRBJ2-2, with D uncertain. The germline V gene encodes CDR1 SGDLS and CDR2 YYNGEE. Trimming took 6 bases from V and 4 from J, leaving 13 bases between them. The CDR3 consists of 14 residues. As DNA, the CDR3 is TGTGCCAGCACGAAGCCCCCCGGCACCGGGGAGCTGTTTTTT. Protein sequence: CASTKPPGTGELFF.

V usage is TRBV5-6 and J usage is TRBJ1-1; the match to TRBD1 covers 7 bases. The V and J ends lost 4 bases and 6 bases, in that order; junction bases with no gene match: 9. From germline, CDR1 is SGHDT and CDR2 YYEEEE. The CDR3 has 14 amino acids. The CDR3 here is CASSEGARAPEAFF. The CDR3 nucleotides read TGTGCCAGCAGCGAGGGGGCCCGGGCCCCTGAAGCTTTCTTT.

The rearrangement uses TRBV6-5 and TRBJ2-1; D perhaps matches TRBD2 (6 bases). CDR1 is MNHEY, CDR2 SVGAGI, per germline. This CDR3 is built from 14 residues. Trimming pared 6 bases from V and 3 bases from J, leaving 12 bases between. For the CDR3, the DNA is TGTGCCAGCAGCCCCCGGGACTTCTACAATGAGCAGTTCTTC. Amino acids: CASSPRDFYNEQFF.

V usage is TRBV4-1 and J usage is TRBJ2-7; 7 nucleotides match TRBD1. Germline-derived CDR1 and CDR2 are MGHRA and YSYEKL. V was pared by 2 bases and J by 0 bases, with 7 bases of the junction left unmatched. The CDR3 totals 16 residues. CDR3 DNA: TGCGCCAGCAGCCAATCACAGGGGAAGGGCTCCTACGAGCAGTACTTC. Encoded protein: CASSQSQGKGSYEQYF.

The rearrangement links TRBV27 to TRBJ1-2, with D possibly matching TRBD1 (6 bases). V lost 4 bases to trimming and J lost 2 bases, with 11 bases between them. CDR1 is MNHEY, CDR2 SMNVEV, per germline (reference sequence). The CDR3 runs 14 residues. CDR3 nucleotide sequence: TGTGCCAGCAGTTCCTCGCAGGGGAACTATGGCTACACCTTC. Encoded protein: CASSSSQGNYGYTF.

Worth noting for this clone: At one boundary the junction diverges from the germline segment, which might be a read error. Written as DNA, the CDR3 is TGCAGCGTTGAGTTCTCCAACACCGGGGAACTGTTTTTT. This translates into CSVEFSNTGELFF. This sequence joins TRBV29-1 and TRBJ2-2; D perhaps matches TRBD2 (5 bases). The CDR3 covers 13 residues. CDR1 SQVTM and CDR2 ANQGSEA come from the germline V gene.

This chain uses TRBV4-1 with TRBJ2-3; 16 bases map to TRBD2. CDR1 and CDR2 (germline): MGHRA, YSYEKL. There are 18 residues in the CDR3. V lost 4 bases and J lost 5; bases outside the gene matches: 9. The CDR3 reads CASSPPGLAGGFGDTQYF. CDR3 nucleotides: TGCGCCAGCAGCCCTCCGGGACTAGCGGGGGGGTTCGGAGATACGCAGTATTTT.

The genes are TRBV5-1 and TRBJ2-3, with 10 bases identical to TRBD1. From germline, CDR1 is SGHRS and CDR2 YFSETQ. This CDR3 spans 17 amino acids. V lost 3 bases to trimming and J lost 0 bases; unmatched junction nucleotides: 7. CDR3 sequence reads: CASSSAGTGVSTDTQYF. The CDR3, as DNA: TGCGCCAGCAGCTCGGCCGGGACAGGGGTGAGCACAGATACGCAGTATTTT.

The chain combines TRBV5-1 with TRBJ2-7; 8 bases match TRBD1. The CDR3 runs to 13 residues. V was pared by 7 bases and J by 6 bases, with 9 bases of the junction left unmatched. Germline V lookup: CDR1 SGHRS, CDR2 YFSETQ. DNA of the CDR3: TGCGCCAGCCGACAGGGGTCCCCCTCCGAGCAGTACTTC. It is translated as CASRQGSPSEQYF.

The CDR3 nucleotides are TGTGCCAGCAGCGTAGCTTTACGGGGGTACGAGCAGTACTTC. It encodes CASSVALRGYEQYF. The chain employs TRBV9 and TRBJ2-7; weak D call: TRBD2 (6 bases). Germline V gives CDR1 SGDLS, CDR2 YYNGEE. The CDR3 totals 14 residues. V lost 0 bases and J lost 4, with 11 bases in between.